This is a list of T cell receptor beta chains from one sample in a study of blood T cells in healthy people across ages. From the 5' RACE reads, TCRdb called clonotypes with MiXCR, one entry per CDR3 protein. The profile covers about 720,000 distinct CDR3 sequences, with 20% to 25% appearing a single time and under 4.5% taken by the ten largest. This same sample was also taken into another study, of T cells of mothers and their children.

The specimen sequenced was blood. The receptor set was obtained from a boy younger than 18 in good health. Each CDR3 is given with its conserved first and last residue. A D gene is named only where the DNA matches it firmly. A row's size may be missing; if present it is once, few, many or a size class.

TRBD2 TRBJ2-7 many TRBV7-2 TGTGCCAGCAGCAGGTCAGCGGGAGTGGTATCCTACGAGCAGTACTTC CASSRSAGVVSYEQYF
. TRBJ2-5 few TRBV14 TGTGCCAGCAGCCAGATAATTAACGTGGAGCAGTACTTC CASSQIINVEQYF
TRBD2 TRBJ2-5 . TRBV28 TGTGCCAGCAGTTCGCGCGGCGGGGGCCAAGAGACCCAGTACTTC CASSSRGGGQETQYF
. TRBJ2-4 few TRBV2 TGTGCCAGCATGGGAACGACCCTAGCCAAAAACATTCAGTACTTC CASMGTTLAKNIQYF
. TRBJ2-4 few TRBV5-1 TGCGCCAGCAGCTTTAACACCGGGAACATTCAGTACTTC CASSFNTGNIQYF
. TRBJ1-2 few TRBV2 TGTGCCAGCAGGATTCCACCGCAGACAGGACGCTATGGCTACACCTTC CASRIPPQTGRYGYTF
. TRBJ2-7 . TRBV7-2 TGTGCCAGCAGCTTAGAGAGCACGGGACATTGGTTCTACGAGCAGTACTTC CASSLESTGHWFYEQYF
TRBD1 TRBJ1-6 . TRBV28 TGTGCCAGCAGGACAGGGGCGGCCCAAATCGGTAATTCACCCCTCCACTTT CASRTGAAQIGNSPLHF
. TRBJ1-1 . TRBV5-1 TGCGCCAGCAGCTTGGTCGGGGTTCCCACTGAAGCTTTCTTT CASSLVGVPTEAFF
TRBD2 TRBJ2-1 . TRBV14 TGTGCCAGCAGCGTCCGTCTAGCGGGAGCGAGAGCTAATGAGCAGTTCTTC CASSVRLAGARANEQFF
. TRBJ2-1 . TRBV7-9 TGTGCCAGCAGAAGACCGGTCACGTCCTACAATGAGCAGTTCTTC CASRRPVTSYNEQFF
. TRBJ2-1 . TRBV29-1 TGCAGCGTTGAAGAAGCGGGCTACAATGAGCAGTTCTTC CSVEEAGYNEQFF
. TRBJ2-5 . TRBV14 TGTGCCAGCAGCCAAGAAACGGACAGCTTCCAAGAGACCCAGTACTTC CASSQETDSFQETQYF
. TRBJ2-1 few TRBV7-2 TGTGCCAGCAGCTTAGCCGGGAGTGGCTACAATGAGCAGTTCTTC CASSLAGSGYNEQFF
. TRBJ1-5 few TRBV7-3 TGTGCCAGCAGCTTACTCAGTCCGATGGATACGCAGCATTTT CASSLLSPMDTQHF